This TCR beta chain emerged from a study of tumor-infiltrating lymphocytes in oesophageal squamous cell carcinoma. One entry per CDR3 protein, called by TCRdb with MiXCR from the PCR reads. Counted here are fewer than 25,000 distinct CDR3 sequences, roughly 40% occurring once; the ten biggest clones make up roughly 38%. This clonotype was seen only once. This TCR was sampled from a male donor with esophageal squamous cell carcinoma. The specimen was esophageal tumor tissue.

CDR3 region: CASSFNRAGAQETQYF. DNA for the CDR3: TGTGCCAGCAGTTTTAATCGAGCGGGGGCCCAAGAGACCCAGTACTTC. The chain combines TRBV12-3 or TRBV12-4 with TRBJ2-3; 8 bases map to TRBD2. The J call is uncertain, as TRBJ2-5 better fits the DNA end. The CDR3 has 16 residues.